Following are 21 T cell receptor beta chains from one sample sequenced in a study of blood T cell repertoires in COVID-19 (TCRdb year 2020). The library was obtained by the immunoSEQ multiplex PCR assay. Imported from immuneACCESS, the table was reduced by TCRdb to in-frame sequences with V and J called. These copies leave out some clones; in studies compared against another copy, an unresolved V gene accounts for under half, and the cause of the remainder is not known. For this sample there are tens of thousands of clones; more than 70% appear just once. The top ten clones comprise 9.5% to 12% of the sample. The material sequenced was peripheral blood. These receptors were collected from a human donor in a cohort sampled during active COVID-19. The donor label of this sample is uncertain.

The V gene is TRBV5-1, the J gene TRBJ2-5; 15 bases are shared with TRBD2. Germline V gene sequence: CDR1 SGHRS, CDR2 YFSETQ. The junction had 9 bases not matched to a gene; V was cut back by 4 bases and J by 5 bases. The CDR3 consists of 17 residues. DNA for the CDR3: TGCGCCAGCAGCCCCTCAGTGGGACTAGCGGGAGGTGAGACCCAGTACTTC. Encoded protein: CASSPSVGLAGGETQYF.

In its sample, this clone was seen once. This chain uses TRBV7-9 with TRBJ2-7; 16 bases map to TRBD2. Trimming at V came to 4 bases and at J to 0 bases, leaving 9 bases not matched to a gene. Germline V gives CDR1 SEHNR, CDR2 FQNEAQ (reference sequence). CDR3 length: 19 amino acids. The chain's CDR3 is CASSSGTSGREVGSYEQYF. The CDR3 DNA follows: TGTGCCAGCAGCTCAGGGACTAGCGGGAGGGAAGTTGGCTCCTACGAGCAGTACTTC.

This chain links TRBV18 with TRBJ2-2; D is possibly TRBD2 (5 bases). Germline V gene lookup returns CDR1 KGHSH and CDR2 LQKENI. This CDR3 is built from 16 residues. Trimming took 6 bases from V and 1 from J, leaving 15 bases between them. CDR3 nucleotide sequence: TGTGCCAGCTCGCCTCAATATGGAGGGAACACCGGGGAGCTGTTTTTT. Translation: CASSPQYGGNTGELFF.

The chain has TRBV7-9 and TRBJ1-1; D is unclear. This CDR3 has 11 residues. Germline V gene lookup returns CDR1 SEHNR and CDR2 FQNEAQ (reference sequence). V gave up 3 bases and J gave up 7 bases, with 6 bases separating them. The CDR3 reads CASSFGDEAFF. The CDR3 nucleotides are TGTGCCAGCAGCTTTGGAGATGAAGCTTTCTTT.

CDR3 bases: TGTGCCAGCACCAGACTAGCGGGAGGGGGGGAGCAGTTCTTC. It yields the protein CASTRLAGGGEQFF. The chain recombines TRBV11-3 with TRBJ2-1, with 14 bases lining up with TRBD2. The V and J ends lost 7 bases and 10 bases, in that order; junction bases with no gene match: 6. This CDR3 contains 14 residues. Germline loops: CDR1 SGHNT, CDR2 YENEEA. Supplemented by reference TRBV11-3 and TRBJ2-1, the full variable domain reads EAGVVQSPRYKIIEKKQPVAFWCNPISGHNTLYWYLQNLGQGPELLIRYENEEAVDDSQLPKDRFSAERLKGVDSTLKIQPAELGDSAVYLCASTRLAGGGEQFFGPGTRLTVL.

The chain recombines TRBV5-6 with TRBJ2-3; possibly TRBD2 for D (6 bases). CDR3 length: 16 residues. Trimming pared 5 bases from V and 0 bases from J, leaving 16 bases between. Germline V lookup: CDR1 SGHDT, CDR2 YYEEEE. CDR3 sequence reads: CASRLGGRTSTDTQYF. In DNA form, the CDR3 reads TGTGCCAGCAGATTAGGAGGGAGGACTAGCACAGATACGCAGTATTTT.

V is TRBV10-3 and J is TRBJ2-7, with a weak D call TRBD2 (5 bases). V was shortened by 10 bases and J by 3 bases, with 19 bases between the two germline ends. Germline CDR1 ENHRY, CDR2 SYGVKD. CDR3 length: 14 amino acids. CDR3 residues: CATSQSGLNYEQYF. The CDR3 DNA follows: TGTGCCACCTCGCAGAGCGGTTTAAACTACGAGCAGTACTTC.

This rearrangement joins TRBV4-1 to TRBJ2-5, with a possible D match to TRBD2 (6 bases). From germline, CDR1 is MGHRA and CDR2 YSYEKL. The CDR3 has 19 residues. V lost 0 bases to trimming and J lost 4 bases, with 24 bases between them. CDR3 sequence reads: CASSQDGTGTGGRGETQYF. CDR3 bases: TGCGCCAGCAGCCAAGATGGTACGGGGACCGGAGGGCGTGGAGAGACCCAGTACTTC.

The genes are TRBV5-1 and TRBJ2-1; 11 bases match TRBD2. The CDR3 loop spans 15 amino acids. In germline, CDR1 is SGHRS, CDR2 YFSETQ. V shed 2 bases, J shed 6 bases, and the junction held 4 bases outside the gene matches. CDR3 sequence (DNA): TGCGCCAGCAGCTTTATAACTAGCGGGAGCAATGAGCAGTTCTTC. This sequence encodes CASSFITSGSNEQFF.

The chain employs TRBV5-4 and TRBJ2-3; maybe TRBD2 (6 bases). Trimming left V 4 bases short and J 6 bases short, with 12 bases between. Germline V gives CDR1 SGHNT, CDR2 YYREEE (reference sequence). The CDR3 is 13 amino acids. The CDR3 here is CASSPPLADTQYF. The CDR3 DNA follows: TGTGCCAGCAGCCCCCCCCTAGCGGATACGCAGTATTTT.

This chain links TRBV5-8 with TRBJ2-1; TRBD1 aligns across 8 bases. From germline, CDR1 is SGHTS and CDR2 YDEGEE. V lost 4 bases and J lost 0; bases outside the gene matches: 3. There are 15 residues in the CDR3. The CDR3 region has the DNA TGTGCCAGCAGCGCGGGGACAGGCTCCTACAATGAGCAGTTCTTC. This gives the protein CASSAGTGSYNEQFF.

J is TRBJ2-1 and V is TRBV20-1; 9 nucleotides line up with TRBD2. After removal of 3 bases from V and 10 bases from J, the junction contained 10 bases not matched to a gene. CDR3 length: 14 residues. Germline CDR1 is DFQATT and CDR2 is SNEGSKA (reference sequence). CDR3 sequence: CSASRYSGSREQFF. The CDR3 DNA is TGCAGTGCTAGTAGGTATAGCGGGAGCCGGGAGCAGTTCTTC.

In DNA form, the CDR3 reads TGCGCCAGCGGGAGCGGGGCCAGCACAGATACGCAGTATTTT. Encoded protein: CASGSGASTDTQYF. This rearrangement joins TRBV10-1 to TRBJ2-3, with 7 bases lining up with TRBD2. The junction had 5 bases not matched to a gene; V was cut back by 8 bases and J by 0 bases. CDR1 is WNHNN and CDR2 is SYGVQD in the germline V gene (reference sequence). CDR3 length: 14 residues.

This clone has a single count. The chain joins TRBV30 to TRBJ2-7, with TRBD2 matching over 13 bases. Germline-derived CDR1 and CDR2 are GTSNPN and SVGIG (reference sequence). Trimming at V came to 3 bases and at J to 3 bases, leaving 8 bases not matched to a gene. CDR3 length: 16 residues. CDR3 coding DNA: TGTGCCTGGAGCGAGAAACTAGCGGGGGGGGACTACGAGCAGTACTTC. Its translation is CAWSEKLAGGDYEQYF.

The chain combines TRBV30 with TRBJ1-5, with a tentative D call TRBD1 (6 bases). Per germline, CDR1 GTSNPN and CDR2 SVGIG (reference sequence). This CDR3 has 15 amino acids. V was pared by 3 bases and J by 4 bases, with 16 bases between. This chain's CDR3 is CAWSQVGGGNQPQHF. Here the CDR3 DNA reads TGTGCCTGGAGCCAAGTTGGGGGCGGGAATCAGCCCCAGCATTTT.

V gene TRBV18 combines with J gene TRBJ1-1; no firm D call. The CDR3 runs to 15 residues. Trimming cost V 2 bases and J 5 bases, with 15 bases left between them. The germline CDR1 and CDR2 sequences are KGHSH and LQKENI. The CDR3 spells CASSPIQAGETEAFF. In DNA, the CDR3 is TGTGCCAGCTCACCAATCCAGGCCGGGGAGACTGAAGCTTTCTTT.

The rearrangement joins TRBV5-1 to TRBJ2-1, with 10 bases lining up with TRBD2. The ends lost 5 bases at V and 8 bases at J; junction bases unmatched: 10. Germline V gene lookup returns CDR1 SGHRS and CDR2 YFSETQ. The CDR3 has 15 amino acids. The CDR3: CASRSGTSVFYEQFF. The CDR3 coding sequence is TGCGCCAGCAGGTCCGGGACTAGCGTTTTCTATGAGCAGTTCTTC.

CDR3 sequence: CASTGGTSDNEQFF. The CDR3 nucleotides read TGTGCCAGCACCGGAGGGACTAGCGATAATGAGCAGTTCTTC. This sequence joins TRBV18 and TRBJ2-1; 10 nucleotides align to TRBD2. Germline CDR1 KGHSH, CDR2 LQKENI. The length of the CDR3 is 14 residues. Trimming cost V 8 bases and J 7 bases; bases outside gene matches: 8.

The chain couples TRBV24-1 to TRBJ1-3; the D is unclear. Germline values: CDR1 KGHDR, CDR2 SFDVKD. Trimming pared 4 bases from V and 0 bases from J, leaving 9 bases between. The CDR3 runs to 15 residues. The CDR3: CATSDPGTSGNTIYF. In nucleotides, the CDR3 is TGTGCCACCAGTGACCCGGGAACCTCTGGAAACACCATATATTTT.

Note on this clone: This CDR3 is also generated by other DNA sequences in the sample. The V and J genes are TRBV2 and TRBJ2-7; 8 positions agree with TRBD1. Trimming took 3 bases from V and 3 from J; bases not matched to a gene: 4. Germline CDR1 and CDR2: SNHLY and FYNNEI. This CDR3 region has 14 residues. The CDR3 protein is CASSDQGAGYEQYF. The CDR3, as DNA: TGTGCCAGCAGTGATCAGGGGGCTGGCTACGAGCAGTACTTC.

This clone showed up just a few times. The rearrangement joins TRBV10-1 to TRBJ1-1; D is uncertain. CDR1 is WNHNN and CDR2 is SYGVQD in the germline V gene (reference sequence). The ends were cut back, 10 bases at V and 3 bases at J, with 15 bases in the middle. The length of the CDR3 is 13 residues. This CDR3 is CATRLREDTEAFF. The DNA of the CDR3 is TGCGCCACCCGACTTCGGGAGGACACTGAAGCTTTCTTT.